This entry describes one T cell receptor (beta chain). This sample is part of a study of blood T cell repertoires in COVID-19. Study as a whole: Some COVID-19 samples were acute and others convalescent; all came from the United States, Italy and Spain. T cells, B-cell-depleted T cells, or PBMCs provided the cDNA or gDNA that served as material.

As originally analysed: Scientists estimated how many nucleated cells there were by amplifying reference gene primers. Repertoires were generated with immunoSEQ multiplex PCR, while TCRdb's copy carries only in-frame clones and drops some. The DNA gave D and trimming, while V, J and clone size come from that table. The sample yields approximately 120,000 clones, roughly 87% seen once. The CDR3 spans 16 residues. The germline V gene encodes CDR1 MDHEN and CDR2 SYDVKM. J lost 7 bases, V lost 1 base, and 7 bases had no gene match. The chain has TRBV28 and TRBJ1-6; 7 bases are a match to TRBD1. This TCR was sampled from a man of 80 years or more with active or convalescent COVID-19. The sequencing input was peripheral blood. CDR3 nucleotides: TGTGCCAGCAGTTTATCTAAGGGGGCAAGGAATTCACCCCTCCACTTT. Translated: CASSLSKGARNSPLHF.